These T cell receptor beta chains were read from a single sample in a study of T cells after yellow fever vaccination. Each CDR3 protein is one row after TCRdb ran MiXCR on the 5' RACE reads. This sample has some 340,000 distinct CDR3 sequences, with roughly 10% found just once. The sample in question was CD4+ T cells sorted from PBMCs, obtained 45 days after the yellow fever booster vaccination. Receptors originate from a man between 18 and 29 years old who received the YFV17D yellow fever vaccine. CDR3s include the opening cysteine and the closing phenylalanine or tryptophan. Fields, in order: V gene, J gene, D gene, clone size, CDR3 DNA, CDR3 protein. The D gene is left open where the match is weak. Not every row has a clone size; where given, it reads once, few, many or a size class.

TRBV12-3/TRBV12-4	TRBJ2-1	TRBD1	many	TGTGCCACCCTAACCGGGACAGCGTACAATGAGCAGTTCTTC	CATLTGTAYNEQFF
TRBV6-2/TRBV6-3	TRBJ2-7	-	few	TGTGCCAGCAGTTACTGGGGGGACGACGAGCAGTACTTC	CASSYWGDDEQYF
TRBV7-2	TRBJ1-5	TRBD1	many	TGTGCCAGCAGCCCCCAGGGGGATAGCAATCAGCCCCAGCATTTT	CASSPQGDSNQPQHF
TRBV18	TRBJ2-3	TRBD2	-	TGTGCCAGCTCCCCCACTCTAGCGGGGGGGGATACGCAGTATTTT	CASSPTLAGGDTQYF
TRBV23-1	TRBJ2-3	-	-	TGCGCCAGCAGTCAATCTGAGAGGGTCCTAAACGCAGATACGCAGTATTTT	CASSQSERVLNADTQYF
TRBV10-3	TRBJ1-2	-	many	TGTGCCATCAGTGAGACGGTCCATGAAAGGGGCTACACCTTC	CAISETVHERGYTF
TRBV3-1	TRBJ2-3	-	many	TGTGCCAGCAGCCAAGCACCCCCCCCGGATACGCAGTATTTT	CASSQAPPPDTQYF
TRBV20-1	TRBJ1-5	-	-	TGCAGTGCTAGATCGCTAGAATGGAATCAGCCCCAGCATTTT	CSARSLEWNQPQHF
TRBV5-1	TRBJ1-1	-	-	TGCGCCAGCAGCTTGCAGACAGGAGGTGAAGCTTTCTTT	CASSLQTGGEAFF
TRBV30	TRBJ1-3	-	-	TGTGCCTGGAGTGTCCGCCCCTCTGGAAACACCATATATTTT	CAWSVRPSGNTIYF
TRBV7-2	TRBJ1-1	-	-	TGTGCCAGCAGCCGTAATTCTATGAACACTGAAGCTTTCTTT	CASSRNSMNTEAFF
TRBV15	TRBJ2-1	-	-	TGTGCCACCAGCAGTGGACGCGGTGAGCAGTTCTTC	CATSSGRGEQFF
TRBV20-1	TRBJ2-7	TRBD2	few	TGCAGTGCCGGCCCCCCCCCAGGGACTAGCGGTACCTACGAGCAGTACTTC	CSAGPPPGTSGTYEQYF
TRBV10-3	TRBJ2-7	-	-	TGTGCCATCAGTGACCCCCCTCGCAGCTACGAGCAGTACTTC	CAISDPPRSYEQYF
TRBV4-3	TRBJ2-3	-	few	TGCGCCAGCAGCCTTACAATCGGGGAAAGGGATACGCAGTATTTT	CASSLTIGERDTQYF
TRBV10-3	TRBJ2-1	TRBD1	few	TGTGCCATCAGTTCCCGGACAGGGGCCCGCAATGAGCAGTTCTTC	CAISSRTGARNEQFF
TRBV20-1	TRBJ2-2	-	many	TGCAGTGCTCTGACGAACACCGGGGAGCTGTTTTTT	CSALTNTGELFF
TRBV6-5	TRBJ2-3	-	few	TGTGCCAGCAGTTGGACAGCCGGATGGGTCCCAGATACGCAGTATTTT	CASSWTAGWVPDTQYF
TRBV5-5	TRBJ2-1	-	-	TGTGCCAGCAGCTCCCCCGGAGCGGCGTACAATGAGCAGTTCTTC	CASSSPGAAYNEQFF
TRBV6-1	TRBJ2-6	-	-	TGTGCCAGCCCAGACTCTGGGGCCAACGTCCTGACTTTC	CASPDSGANVLTF
TRBV11-2	TRBJ2-5	TRBD2	many	TGTGCCAGCAGCTATTCAGCGGGGGGGGTAGAGACCCAGTACTTC	CASSYSAGGVETQYF
TRBV6-6	TRBJ2-4	-	medium-sized	TGTGCCAGCAGTCCGAGTCCGAACATTCAGTACTTC	CASSPSPNIQYF
TRBV2	TRBJ2-5	-	few	TGTGCCAGCAGTGATAACGAGAGGACTGAGTACTTC	CASSDNERTEYF
TRBV10-2	TRBJ2-7	-	-	TGCGCCAGCAGTGGGCCGGGACTGGGAGATTACGAGCAGTACTTC	CASSGPGLGDYEQYF
TRBV6-6	TRBJ2-5	TRBD2	many	TGTGCCAGCAGTCCCTGGGTAGCGGGGGGCCAACAGGTGGAGACCCAGTACTTC	CASSPWVAGGQQVETQYF
TRBV6-2/TRBV6-3	TRBJ2-2	TRBD2	few	TGTGCCAGCAGTACGACTAGCGGATTCACCGGGGAGCTGTTTTTT	CASSTTSGFTGELFF
TRBV15	TRBJ2-7	-	medium-sized	TGTGCCACCAGCAGAGATCCCAACTACGAGCAGTACTTC	CATSRDPNYEQYF
TRBV9	TRBJ2-7	TRBD2	-	TGTGCCAGCAGCGTAGGTAGCGGGGGCTACGAGCAGTACTTC	CASSVGSGGYEQYF
TRBV20-1	TRBJ2-3	-	many	TGCAGTGCTCACCGCCCCGGAGGCACAGATACGCAGTATTTT	CSAHRPGGTDTQYF
TRBV29-1	TRBJ2-6	-	many	TGCAGCGTTTGGGTGGACTCTGGGGCCAACGTCCTGACTTTC	CSVWVDSGANVLTF
TRBV5-1	TRBJ1-2	-	few	TGCGCCAGCAGCTTGGCCGAGCGGTTCTATGGCTACACCTTC	CASSLAERFYGYTF
TRBV7-2	TRBJ1-1	-	-	TGTGCCAGCAGCTCTGGCCCCCAAGCTTTCTTT	CASSSGPQAFF
TRBV5-1	TRBJ1-3	-	few	TGCGCCAGCAGCGCCCAAGCGCCATATGGAAACACCATATATTTT	CASSAQAPYGNTIYF
TRBV5-1	TRBJ1-4	TRBD1	few	TGCGCCAGCAGCCCGACAGGGGAGCGTGAAAAACTGTTTTTT	CASSPTGEREKLFF
TRBV6-1	TRBJ2-2	TRBD2	-	TGTGCCAGCAGTAGGACTAGCGGGACTTACACCGGGGAGCTGTTTTTT	CASSRTSGTYTGELFF
TRBV12-3/TRBV12-4	TRBJ1-2	-	few	TGTGCCAGCAGTTTCGGCGGCGACTACTATGGCTACACCTTC	CASSFGGDYYGYTF
TRBV5-4	TRBJ2-2	-	-	TGTGCCAGCAGCTTACTTGGGCGCGGGACCGGGGAGCTGTTTTTT	CASSLLGRGTGELFF
TRBV29-1	TRBJ2-5	TRBD1	few	TGCAGCGTTGGGGACAGGGTGGAAGTCAAGACCCAGTACTTC	CSVGDRVEVKTQYF
TRBV2	TRBJ2-3	-	few	TGTGCCAGCAAGGTTTCGGGGTCCACAGATACGCAGTATTTT	CASKVSGSTDTQYF
TRBV6-1	TRBJ2-7	-	few	TGTGCCAGCAGTCCCCGACAGAGCTCCTACGAGCAGTACTTC	CASSPRQSSYEQYF